This TCR beta chain derives from a study of siplizumab effects on memory and regulatory T cells. This clone has only one observation. Repertoires were generated with immunoSEQ multiplex PCR, while TCRdb's copy carries only in-frame clones and drops some. The sample lists fewer than 120,000 clones, roughly 92% occurring once. The germline gives CDR1 SEHNR, CDR2 FQNEAQ (reference sequence). The CDR3 covers 17 residues. The V and J ends lost 2 bases and 4 bases respectively, with 20 bases between them. The chain links TRBV7-9 to TRBJ2-5, with unresolved D. Sequencing was performed on CD4+ T cells sorted from blood. The TCR comes from a human donor in good health. CDR3 region: CASSLSGLTPLGETQYF. The CDR3 DNA sequence: TGTGCCAGCAGCTTAAGTGGGCTCACCCCTTTGGGAGAGACCCAGTACTTC.